The clone carrying this TCR beta chain came up many times. Its antigen is as yet unknown. The sample originates from a study of T cell repertoires in cytomegalovirus infection. Whole-study context: Public TCR beta signatures marked donors with CMV infection and the matching HLA. Overall study results and limits: Clonotypes of TCR beta that were HLA-C-restricted and CMV-specific dominated the ex vivo response. Using cumulative public TCR beta family frequency, the authors identified those who carried CMV together with the relevant HLA.

This CDR3 has 19 residues. CDR1 and CDR2 (germline): SGHTA, FQGNSA. V lost 0 bases, J lost 1 base, and 10 bases stayed unmatched. One entry per CDR3 protein, called by TCRdb with MiXCR from the reads. The sample has more than 200,000 distinct CDR3 sequences, roughly 10% seen once. Specimen: PBMCs. This chain connects TRBV7-2 to TRBJ1-3; 9 bases line up with TRBD1. The receptor's source is a human donor in good health (CMV status not recorded). Some clones in this sample may be carry-over from other donors' samples. The CDR3 here is CASSLARGTGSASGNTIYF. Here the CDR3 DNA reads TGTGCCAGCAGCTTAGCACGAGGGACAGGGAGCGCATCTGGAAACACCATATATTTT.